The 29 T cell receptor beta chains in this list originate from one sample, sequenced in a study of neurological immune-mediated disorders. TCRdb ran MiXCR on the 5' RACE reads and lists one entry per CDR3 protein. The sample carries over 60,000 distinct CDR3 sequences, less than 6% recorded once. Sample: PBMCs. Every receptor here comes from a woman aged 45 to 65 with multiple sclerosis.

This clonotype was observed many times. The V call is TRBV20-1, the J call TRBJ2-1, with D possibly matching TRBD2 (6 bases). V was trimmed by 0 bases and J by 6 bases, leaving 18 bases between them. Germline assignment: CDR1 DFQATT and CDR2 SNEGSKA (reference sequence). The CDR3 sequence is 16 residues long. The CDR3 DNA follows: TGCAGTGCTAGAGAGTCCCGGGACTGGAACCTCAATGAGCAGTTCTTC. Amino acid sequence: CSARESRDWNLNEQFF.

This clonotype was recorded a few times. The chain joins TRBV6-2 or TRBV6-3 to TRBJ2-5, with 8 bases lining up with TRBD1. This CDR3 contains 12 residues. Germline CDR1 MNHEY, CDR2 SVGEGT. The junction had 2 bases not matched to a gene; V was cut back by 6 bases and J by 5 bases. The CDR3 spells CASSWDRETQYF. The CDR3 DNA reads TGTGCCAGCAGCTGGGACAGGGAGACCCAGTACTTC.

This clonotype has a count of ten or more. The J gene is TRBJ2-3, the V gene TRBV6-6, with unresolved D. The germline V and J ends were trimmed by 0 bases and 6 bases, with 10 bases remaining between them. Germline V gene lookup returns CDR1 MNHNY and CDR2 SVGAGI (reference sequence). The CDR3 length is 14 residues. CDR3 sequence reads: CASSYSTRLDTQYF. The DNA of the CDR3 is TGTGCCAGCAGTTACTCAACCCGGCTGGATACGCAGTATTTT.

This clonotype was counted at least ten times. The V gene is TRBV6-2 or TRBV6-3, the J gene TRBJ1-5; no definite D call. The CDR3 has 14 amino acids. V shed 5 bases and J shed 5 bases, with 13 bases lying between them. From germline, CDR1 is MNHEY and CDR2 SVGEGT. The CDR3 region has the DNA TGTGCCAGCAGTCCGGACGACGCTGATCAGCCCCAGCATTTT. This codes for CASSPDDADQPQHF.

This clonotype has at least ten counts. J is TRBJ2-3 and V is TRBV7-2, with D perhaps matching TRBD2 (7 bases). V gave up 5 bases and J gave up 4 bases, with 10 bases separating them. Per germline, CDR1 SGHTA and CDR2 FQGNSA. The CDR3 is 13 amino acids. The CDR3 loop is CASSPGGPDTQYF. The CDR3 DNA follows: TGTGCCAGCAGCCCCGGGGGGCCAGATACGCAGTATTTT.

At least ten counts were recorded for this clonotype. The chain carries TRBV28 and TRBJ2-2; D possibly uses TRBD1 or TRBD2 (5 bases each). The CDR3 consists of 15 residues. Trimming shortened V by 11 bases and J by 6 bases, and 22 bases separated the two germline ends. In germline, CDR1 is MDHEN, CDR2 SYDVKM. CDR3 region: CASSPGSALAGELFF. The DNA of the CDR3 is TGTGCCTCCAGTCCAGGGAGTGCTTTAGCCGGGGAGCTGTTTTTT. Together with reference TRBV28 and TRBJ2-2, the CDR3 gives the full variable domain: DVKVTQSSRYLVKRTGEKVFLECVQDMDHENMFWYRQDPGLGLRLIYFSYDVKMKEKGDIPEGYSVSREKKERFSLILESASTNQTSMYLCASSPGSALAGELFFGEGSRLTVL.

Ten or more counts support this clonotype. Relative to the germline gene, one junction end is altered; a read error may explain this. The chain recombines TRBV24-1 with TRBJ2-1, with 8 bases lining up with TRBD2. Germline CDR1 is KGHDR and CDR2 is SFDVKD. The CDR3 spans 13 residues. The CDR3 loop is CATSDPGGAGMSF. For the CDR3, the DNA is TGTGCCACCAGTGACCCGGGGGGGGCCGGGATGAGCTTC.

This clonotype was found many times. The V and J genes are TRBV28 and TRBJ1-6; D not resolved. Between the trimmed V and J ends, which lost 2 bases and 7 bases, there was a span of 9 bases. Germline values: CDR1 MDHEN, CDR2 SYDVKM. The CDR3 is 14 amino acids. The CDR3 here is CASSLRVGNSPLHF. CDR3 sequence (DNA): TGTGCCAGCAGTTTACGGGTGGGAAATTCACCCCTCCACTTT.

The sample holds many counts of this clonotype. The chain carries TRBV7-2 and TRBJ2-7; D is ambiguous. The V and J ends lost 1 base and 0 bases respectively, with 10 bases between them. The CDR3 spans 15 residues. Looked up from germline, CDR1 is SGHTA and CDR2 is FQGNSA. Here the CDR3 reads CASSLGRLSSYEQYF. The DNA for the CDR3 is TGTGCCAGCAGCTTAGGTAGACTGTCCTCCTACGAGCAGTACTTC.

This clonotype was counted ten times or more. The chain links TRBV6-1 to TRBJ2-7; D may be TRBD2 (6 bases). CDR3 length: 11 residues. Germline CDR1 and CDR2: MNHNS and SASEGT. Trimming pared 6 bases from V and 6 bases from J, leaving 9 bases between. CDR3 sequence: CASRREFEQYV. As DNA, the CDR3 is TGTGCCAGCAGACGGGAGTTCGAGCAGTACGTC.

This clonotype was seen repeatedly, ten times or more. The chain carries TRBV24-1 and TRBJ2-1; perhaps TRBD2 as D (6 bases). Germline V CDR1 and CDR2: KGHDR, SFDVKD. V was trimmed by 4 bases and J by 7 bases, leaving 10 bases between them. There are 13 residues in the CDR3. CDR3 protein: CATSEFGRNEQFF. CDR3 nucleotide sequence: TGTGCCACCAGTGAATTTGGGAGGAATGAGCAGTTCTTC.

This clonotype was observed many times. The chain uses TRBV20-1 and TRBJ2-1; no reliable D call. Trimming left V 3 bases short and J 8 bases short, with 20 bases between. The CDR3 is 15 residues long. CDR1 and CDR2 (germline): DFQATT, SNEGSKA (reference sequence). The CDR3 reads CSASGGNSVGDEQFF. CDR3 bases: TGCAGTGCTAGTGGTGGGAATAGTGTGGGCGATGAGCAGTTCTTC.

This clonotype was seen ten or more times. This chain joins TRBV4-3 and TRBJ1-1; D not resolved. V was clipped by 0 bases and J by 2 bases, with 10 bases between them. The CDR3 covers 15 residues. CDR1 and CDR2 from the germline V gene are LGHNA and YSLEER. For the CDR3, the DNA is TGCGCCAGCAGCCAAGATGCGCAGGATAACACTGAAGCTTTCTTT. Amino acids: CASSQDAQDNTEAFF.

This clonotype was counted a few times. The rearrangement uses TRBV24-1 and TRBJ2-3, with 7 bases matching TRBD2. This CDR3 spans 13 amino acids. Germline V CDR1 and CDR2: KGHDR, SFDVKD. V shed 4 bases and J 7 bases; nucleotides not matched to a gene: 4. The CDR3 reads CATSDGTTYTQYF. CDR3 coding DNA: TGTGCCACCAGTGACGGGACTACTTATACGCAGTATTTT.

This chain uses TRBV7-2 with TRBJ1-1; TRBD1 might be the D (6 bases). The CDR3 covers 14 residues. V was trimmed by 2 bases and J by 1 base, leaving 8 bases between them. Germline V lookup: CDR1 SGHTA, CDR2 FQGNSA. CDR3 loop: CASSLMGANTEAFF. The CDR3 DNA reads TGTGCCAGCAGCTTAATGGGGGCGAACACTGAAGCTTTCTTT.

This clonotype was seen repeatedly, ten times or more. The V call is TRBV2, the J call TRBJ1-1; D is unclear. Germline V lookup: CDR1 SNHLY, CDR2 FYNNEI. V was cut by 5 bases and J by 3 bases, with 13 bases left in between. This CDR3 has 14 residues. DNA of the CDR3: TGTGCCAGCAGTAGAGTCCCAGAGGACACTGAAGCTTTCTTT. It is translated as CASSRVPEDTEAFF.

This clonotype was seen at least ten times. The chain links TRBV20-1 to TRBJ2-4; the D is unclear. Between the trimmed V and J ends, which lost 7 bases and 5 bases, there was a span of 9 bases. The germline V gene has CDR1 DFQATT and CDR2 SNEGSKA (reference sequence). There are 11 residues in the CDR3. The CDR3, as DNA: TGCAGTGTCCCGGTCCAAAACATTCAGTACTTC. It translates to CSVPVQNIQYF.

For this clonotype: At one end, the junction sequence differs from germline, possibly due to a read error. The genes are TRBV3-1 and TRBJ1-6; 7 positions match TRBD1. The CDR3 consists of 14 residues. Germline V CDR1 and CDR2: LGHDT, YNNKEL (reference sequence). The CDR3 coding sequence is TGTGCCAGCAGCCGACAGGGCGATAAGTCACCCCTCAACTTT. Translation: CASSRQGDKSPLNF.

This clonotype has a count of ten or more. The chain is built from TRBV5-6 and TRBJ2-1; 7 bases match TRBD1. CDR1 SGHDT and CDR2 YYEEEE come from the germline V gene. With 5 bases clipped from V and 8 bases from J, the junction kept 7 bases outside the gene matches. The CDR3 has 13 amino acids. DNA for the CDR3: TGTGCCAGCAGGTTAACAGGGGTATATGAGCAGTTCTTC. Translated: CASRLTGVYEQFF. Variable domain in full (rest from reference TRBV5-6 and TRBJ2-1): DAGVTQSPTHLIKTRGQQVTLRCSPKSGHDTVSWYQQALGQGPQFIFQYYEEEERQRGNFPDRFSGHQFPNYSSELNVNALLLGDSALYLCASRLTGVYEQFFGPGTRLTVL.

In this sample, this clonotype turned up many times. The rearrangement links TRBV10-3 to TRBJ2-1; 10 positions match TRBD2. The V gene's germline CDR1 is ENHRY and CDR2 SYGVKD. The V and J ends lost 4 bases and 6 bases, in that order; junction bases with no gene match: 6. There are 15 residues in the CDR3. The CDR3 coding sequence is TGTGCCATCAGTGGGTTAGCGGGGGGTTCCAATGAGCAGTTCTTC. It encodes CAISGLAGGSNEQFF.

This clonotype was recorded at least ten times. This chain uses TRBV12-3 or TRBV12-4 with TRBJ2-1; D remains ambiguous. The CDR3 contains 15 residues. Trimming removed 6 bases from V and 10 bases from J, with 22 bases in between. This CDR3 is CASRTRTDVYSEQFF. CDR3 nucleotide sequence: TGTGCCAGCAGAACCCGGACGGACGTTTACTCGGAGCAGTTCTTC.

The chain recombines TRBV3-1 with TRBJ2-2, with 12 bases fitting TRBD2. CDR3 size: 15 residues. Germline V gene lookup returns CDR1 LGHDT and CDR2 YNNKEL (reference sequence). V gave up 4 bases and J gave up 5 bases; unmatched junction bases: 2. The CDR3 coding sequence is TGTGCCAGCAGCCCTGGACTAGCGGGGACCGGGGAGCTGTTTTTT. Protein product: CASSPGLAGTGELFF.

There are a few counts of this clonotype. The chain uses TRBV25-1 and TRBJ1-1; D perhaps matches TRBD1 (5 bases). Per the germline V gene, CDR1 is MGHDK and CDR2 is SYGVNS. The V gene lost 2 bases and the J gene lost 3 bases, with 13 bases spanning the gap. The CDR3 length is 15 residues. The CDR3 region is CASSEKPGMDTEAFF. The CDR3 DNA follows: TGTGCCAGCAGTGAAAAACCAGGGATGGACACTGAAGCTTTCTTT. Together with reference TRBV25-1 and TRBJ1-1, the CDR3 gives the full variable domain: EADIYQTPRYLVIGTGKKITLECSQTMGHDKMYWYQQDPGMELHLIHYSYGVNSTEKGDLSSESTVSRIRTEHFPLTLESARPSHTSQYLCASSEKPGMDTEAFFGQGTRLTVV.

This clonotype was picked up many times. The chain combines TRBV6-6 with TRBJ1-5; 8 bases match TRBD1. Germline lookup yields CDR1 MNHNY and CDR2 SVGAGI (reference sequence). The CDR3 extends over 14 amino acids. V trimming: 6 bases; J trimming: 7 bases; junction bases outside the gene matches: 8. CDR3 in amino acids: CASRNRGIGQPQHF. In DNA, the CDR3 is TGTGCCAGCAGGAACAGGGGGATAGGACAGCCCCAGCATTTT.

This clonotype was detected many times. The chain has TRBV25-1 and TRBJ2-1; D is ambiguous. This CDR3 comprises 15 residues. The germline gives CDR1 MGHDK, CDR2 SYGVNS. V lost 3 bases and J lost 2, with 11 bases in between. CDR3 in DNA: TGTGCCAGCAGTGACCCCCGTCGAGCCTACAATGAGCAGTTCTTC. Encoded protein: CASSDPRRAYNEQFF.

This clonotype came up many times. The chain is built from TRBV29-1 and TRBJ2-5; D uncertain. V lost 7 bases, J lost 1 base, and 10 bases lay in between. The length of the CDR3 is 12 residues. CDR1 is SQVTM and CDR2 is ANQGSEA in the germline V gene. The CDR3 spells CSARRSQETQYF. In nucleotides, the CDR3 is TGCAGCGCACGGAGATCCCAAGAGACCCAGTACTTC.

This clonotype was seen at least ten times. The V and J genes are TRBV7-6 and TRBJ2-7; D uncertain. V lost 3 bases to trimming and J lost 0 bases, with 9 bases between them. The germline V gene encodes CDR1 SGHVS and CDR2 FNYEAQ. The CDR3 has 14 amino acids. CDR3 DNA sequence: TGTGCCAGCAGCTTGGGCAGCTTCTCCTACGAGCAGTACGTC. This encodes CASSLGSFSYEQYV.

This clonotype was seen repeatedly, ten times or more. The V and J genes are TRBV5-1 and TRBJ2-2, with 8 bases identical to TRBD1. Germline V gene sequence: CDR1 SGHRS, CDR2 YFSETQ. The CDR3 has 15 residues. Losses at the gene ends were 5 bases for V and 3 bases for J; bases not matched to a gene: 6. The CDR3 region is CASRRTGWDTGELFF. CDR3 coding DNA: TGCGCCAGCAGACGGACAGGGTGGGACACCGGGGAGCTGTTTTTT.

At least ten counts were recorded for this clonotype. The CDR3 loop is CASRLVEVTDTQYF. DNA for the CDR3: TGTGCCAGTCGACTAGTAGAGGTTACGGATACGCAGTATTTT. This sequence joins TRBV6-2 or TRBV6-3 and TRBJ2-3; D possibly corresponds to TRBD2 (6 bases). Germline lookup yields CDR1 MNHEY and CDR2 SVGEGT. CDR3 size: 14 residues. V dropped 9 bases and J dropped 6 bases, with 19 bases sitting between them.